This TCR beta chain appears in the sequencing data of a study of T cell repertoires in cytomegalovirus infection. Study-wide background: Carrying CMV and the relevant HLA type showed in public TCR beta signatures. Study-wide findings and caveats: Accumulated public TCR beta family frequency recognized individuals carrying CMV together with the relevant HLA. Dominating the ex vivo response were TCR beta clonotypes that were CMV-specific and HLA-C-restricted.

CDR3 length: 15 amino acids. The V segment lost 6 bases and the J segment 5 bases; nucleotides outside the gene matches: 9. The germline V gene has CDR1 SGHVS and CDR2 FNYEAQ. Each CDR3 protein is one row after TCRdb ran MiXCR on the reads. The sample contains 150,000 to 200,000 distinct CDR3 sequences, about 30% of which appear only once. Concerning this clonotype itself: The antigen is not known.

This TCR was sampled from a human donor in good health (CMV status not recorded). Some clones in this sample may be carry-over from other donors' samples. The chain uses TRBV7-6 and TRBJ1-1; TRBD1 matches 10 bases. Sequenced material: PBMCs. The DNA of the CDR3 is TGTGCCAGCAGACCCTTAGGACAGGGGGAGACTGAAGCTTTCTTT. It codes for CASRPLGQGETEAFF.